Listed here are 24 T cell receptor beta chains from one sample, sequenced in a study of blood T cell repertoires in COVID-19. Generated by immunoSEQ multiplex PCR, the TCRdb table keeps only in-frame clones and is missing some. The repertoire consists of about 270,000 clones, with 81% occurring once and the leading ten covering just under 3%. The specimen sequenced was peripheral blood. Source of these receptors: a woman aged 55-69 years with active or convalescent COVID-19.

The chain employs TRBV6-6 and TRBJ1-1; 9 bases fit TRBD1. The CDR3 runs to 15 residues. V lost 11 bases to trimming and J lost 6 bases; unmatched junction nucleotides: 16. Germline V gene sequence: CDR1 MNHNY, CDR2 SVGAGI (reference sequence). The CDR3 coding sequence is TGTGCCTCAACCGGGACAGGGTTAGGCTTTGCTGAAGCTTTCTTT. Amino acid sequence: CASTGTGLGFAEAFF.

The chain couples TRBV5-1 to TRBJ1-1; perhaps TRBD1 as D (6 bases). The V end lost 2 bases, the J end lost 4 bases, and 12 bases lay between the germline ends. Germline assignment: CDR1 SGHRS and CDR2 YFSETQ. This CDR3 spans 14 amino acids. CDR3 bases: TGCGCCAGCAGCTTCGCAGGGGTCGGCACTGAAGCTTTCTTT. Translation gives CASSFAGVGTEAFF.

This clone was seen only once. This chain links TRBV7-3 with TRBJ2-3, with TRBD1 matching over 8 bases. The V segment lost 4 bases and the J segment 4 bases; nucleotides outside the gene matches: 7. Germline V gene lookup returns CDR1 SGHTA and CDR2 FQGTGA. CDR3 size: 15 residues. CDR3 nucleotides: TGTGCCAGCAGCTCCTGGACAGGGCCGGCAGATACGCAGTATTTT. The encoded protein is CASSSWTGPADTQYF.

The chain is built from TRBV6-2 or TRBV6-3 and TRBJ1-2; D gene unclear. The CDR3 length is 12 residues. Between the trimmed V and J ends, which lost 2 bases and 6 bases, there was a span of 7 bases. CDR1 and CDR2 from the germline V gene are MNHEY and SVGEGT. CDR3 sequence (DNA): TGTGCCAGCAGTTACAGCTCGGATGGCTACACCTTC. It yields the protein CASSYSSDGYTF.

This chain connects TRBV25-1 to TRBJ2-3, with TRBD2 identical over 8 bases. J gave up 0 bases and V 8 bases, and 7 bases lay outside the gene matches. Germline CDR1 and CDR2: MGHDK and SYGVNS. The CDR3 sequence is 15 residues long. CDR3 in DNA: TGTGCCAGCCGAAGCGGGGGAGGTAGCACAGATACGCAGTATTTT. Translated, it gives CASRSGGGSTDTQYF.

CDR3 in DNA: TGTGCCAGCAGTTACTCCAGGCTAGCGGGGGCCGCGAACACCGGGGAGCTGTTTTTT. Its translation: CASSYSRLAGAANTGELFF. The chain carries TRBV6-2 or TRBV6-3 and TRBJ2-2, with 10 bases identical to TRBD2. The CDR3 runs 19 residues. Germline assignment: CDR1 MNHEY and CDR2 SVGEGT. Germline trimming cut 0 bases from V and 0 bases from J; bases unmatched to any gene: 7.

The chain joins TRBV11-2 to TRBJ2-5; unclear D gene. Germline loops: CDR1 SGHAT, CDR2 FQNNGV. Trimming removed 4 bases at V and 0 bases at J, with 3 bases between. CDR3 length: 12 amino acids. Here the CDR3 reads CASSSYQETQYF. The CDR3 coding sequence is TGTGCCAGCAGCTCGTACCAAGAGACCCAGTACTTC.

This clone was counted only a few times. This chain uses TRBV5-5 with TRBJ2-7; D is possibly TRBD2 (6 bases). This CDR3 is 14 amino acids long. The V end was cut by 5 bases, the J end by 0 bases, with 12 bases between. CDR1 SGHKS and CDR2 YYEKEE come from the germline V gene (reference sequence). This chain's CDR3 is CASRAGTVSYEQYF. CDR3 coding DNA: TGTGCCAGCAGGGCGGGGACGGTCTCCTACGAGCAGTACTTC.

The V call is TRBV19, the J call TRBJ2-1; 7 bases fit TRBD1. The germline V gene encodes CDR1 LNHDA and CDR2 SQIVND (reference sequence). With V trimmed by 5 bases and J by 7 bases, 11 bases remained unmatched. The CDR3 loop spans 15 amino acids. The CDR3 region is CASSPLLWGQNEQFF. The CDR3 nucleotides are TGTGCCAGTAGTCCCCTTTTGTGGGGACAGAATGAGCAGTTCTTC.

This clone has a handful of counts. The CDR3 sequence is CSARAPDGYTF. CDR3 DNA: TGCAGTGCTAGAGCCCCCGATGGCTACACCTTC. The gene calls are TRBV20-1 and TRBJ1-2; unclear D gene. Germline assignment: CDR1 DFQATT and CDR2 SNEGSKA (reference sequence). The CDR3 has 11 residues. Trimming took off 1 base at V and 6 bases at J, with 6 bases between the two ends.

About this clone: Other DNA sequences in this sample translate to the same CDR3. The chain links TRBV12-3 or TRBV12-4 to TRBJ1-2; D perhaps matches TRBD1 (5 bases). Trimming took off 4 bases at V and 0 bases at J, with 6 bases between the two ends. CDR3 length: 13 residues. This CDR3 reads CASSSTANYGYTF. Here the CDR3 DNA reads TGTGCCAGCAGTTCGACAGCTAACTATGGCTACACCTTC.

The chain has TRBV2 and TRBJ1-6; 7 bases agree with TRBD1. Germline loops: CDR1 SNHLY, CDR2 FYNNEI. The CDR3 is 15 amino acids. Unmatched junction bases numbered 6, after V lost 4 bases and J lost 6 bases. This chain's CDR3 is CASSGQGGGNSPLHF. Written as DNA, the CDR3 is TGTGCCAGCAGTGGACAGGGCGGCGGTAATTCACCCCTCCACTTT.

CDR3 protein: CASSLLLGTGAGAFF. CDR3 nucleotides: TGTGCCAGCAGCTTGCTACTGGGGACAGGGGCGGGAGCTTTCTTT. This chain uses TRBV5-5 with TRBJ1-1; 10 nucleotides match TRBD1. After removal of 1 base from V and 10 bases from J, the junction contained 10 bases not matched to a gene. This CDR3 is built from 15 residues. Germline CDR1 and CDR2: SGHKS and YYEKEE (reference sequence).

The chain is built from TRBV7-7 and TRBJ2-2; D remains ambiguous. V lost 3 bases and J lost 8, with 10 bases in between. Per germline, CDR1 SSHAT and CDR2 FNYEAQ (reference sequence). The CDR3 totals 13 residues. The CDR3 coding sequence is TGTGCCAGCAGCTTGGCCCCAGTTGGGGAGCTGTTTTTT. Protein product: CASSLAPVGELFF.

The genes are TRBV2 and TRBJ1-1, with D possibly TRBD1 on 5 matching bases. The CDR3 consists of 13 residues. CDR1 is SNHLY, CDR2 FYNNEI, per germline. The ends were cut back, 1 base at V and 6 bases at J, with 9 bases in the middle. As DNA, the CDR3 is TGTGCCAGCAGTGAAGTCGGGGGGGCTGAAGCTTTCTTT. It codes for CASSEVGGAEAFF.

This chain connects TRBV2 to TRBJ1-5, with 8 positions matching TRBD1. The J segment lost 4 bases and the V segment lost 6 bases, leaving 8 bases of the junction unmatched. CDR3 size: 15 residues. Per germline, CDR1 SNHLY and CDR2 FYNNEI. The CDR3 sequence is CASRGTGGGNQPQHF. For the CDR3, the DNA is TGTGCCAGCAGGGGGACAGGAGGGGGGAATCAGCCCCAGCATTTT. Variable domain in full (rest from reference TRBV2 and TRBJ1-5): EPEVTQTPSHQVTQMGQEVILRCVPISNHLYFYWYRQILGQKVEFLVSFYNNEISEKSEIFDDQFSVERPDGSNFTLKIRSTKLEDSAMYFCASRGTGGGNQPQHFGDGTRLSIL.

CDR3 nucleotide sequence: TGTGCCAGCAGCCAAGACCCAGGGGACCATTCACCCCTCCACTTT. The encoded protein is CASSQDPGDHSPLHF. V and J are TRBV3-1 (or the pseudogene TRBV3-2) and TRBJ1-6; tentative D call: TRBD1 (6 bases). V gave up 0 bases and J gave up 8 bases, with 11 bases separating them. The CDR3 loop spans 15 amino acids. Looked up from germline, CDR1 is LGHDT and CDR2 is YNNKEL (reference sequence).

The chain combines TRBV27 with TRBJ2-5; 13 bases line up with TRBD2. The CDR3 is 16 residues long. V lost 2 bases to trimming and J lost 2 bases; unmatched junction nucleotides: 2. Germline values: CDR1 MNHEY, CDR2 SMNVEV (reference sequence). DNA of the CDR3: TGTGCCAGCAGTTTAGGGACTAGCGGGGCTCAAGAGACCCAGTACTTC. It codes for CASSLGTSGAQETQYF.

The chain has TRBV5-3 and TRBJ2-4, with 8 nucleotides matching TRBD1. TRBV5-3 is marked as an open reading frame, function uncertain. V shed 0 bases and J 0 bases; nucleotides not matched to a gene: 5. The length of the CDR3 is 17 residues. CDR3 in DNA: TGTGCCAGAAGCTTGGAGCAGGGGGCTCGAGCCAAAAACATTCAGTACTTC. Residues: CARSLEQGARAKNIQYF.

This clone was counted a single time. V and J are TRBV14 and TRBJ2-7, with 10 bases matching TRBD1. The germline CDR1 and CDR2 sequences are SGHDN and FVKESK. CDR3 size: 17 residues. The V and J ends lost 3 bases and 5 bases, in that order; junction bases with no gene match: 13. The CDR3 is CASSHRRGDRGYHEQYF. CDR3 DNA sequence: TGTGCCAGCAGCCACCGAAGGGGGGACAGGGGATACCACGAGCAGTACTTC.

The chain joins TRBV7-3 to TRBJ2-5; D possibly corresponds to TRBD1 (6 bases). Between the trimmed V and J ends, which lost 2 bases and 1 base, there was a span of 8 bases. This CDR3 has 14 amino acids. The germline V gene encodes CDR1 SGHTA and CDR2 FQGTGA. For the CDR3, the DNA is TGTGCCAGCAGCTTACAGGGGACCCAAGAGACCCAGTACTTC. Amino acid sequence: CASSLQGTQETQYF.

The chain uses TRBV18 and TRBJ1-1, with D maybe TRBD1 (6 bases). V lost 2 bases to trimming and J lost 2 bases, with 15 bases between them. Germline V gives CDR1 KGHSH, CDR2 LQKENI. CDR3 length: 16 amino acids. CDR3 protein: CASSPLRGGGNTEAFF. The CDR3 nucleotides read TGTGCCAGCTCACCATTACGAGGGGGTGGTAACACTGAAGCTTTCTTT.

This chain links TRBV7-3 with TRBJ2-3; 12 bases match TRBD2. Germline CDR1 is SGHTA and CDR2 is FQGTGA. This CDR3 comprises 16 residues. V dropped 5 bases and J dropped 1; count of bases not matched to a gene: 4. The CDR3 coding sequence is TGTGCCAGCAGCCCCCGACTAGCGGGGGGCACAGATACGCAGTATTTT. Translated, it gives CASSPRLAGGTDTQYF.

This sequence joins TRBV2 and TRBJ2-1; 7 positions match TRBD2. The CDR3 is 10 amino acids. Per germline, CDR1 SNHLY and CDR2 FYNNEI. V dropped 8 bases and J dropped 9; count of bases not matched to a gene: 1. The CDR3 nucleotides are TGTGCCAGCCGCGGGAGTGAGCAGTTCTTC. Its translation is CASRGSEQFF.